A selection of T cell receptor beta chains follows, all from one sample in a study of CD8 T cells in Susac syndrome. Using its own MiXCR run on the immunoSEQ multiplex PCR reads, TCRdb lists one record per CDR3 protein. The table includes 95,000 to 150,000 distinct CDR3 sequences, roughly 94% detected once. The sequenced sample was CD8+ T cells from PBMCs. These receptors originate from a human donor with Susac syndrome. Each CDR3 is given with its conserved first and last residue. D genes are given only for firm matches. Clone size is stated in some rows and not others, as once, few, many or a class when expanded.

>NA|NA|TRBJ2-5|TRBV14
TGTGCCAGCAGCAACGAGGGCAGGCGGCTGGAGACCCAGTACTTC
CASSNEGRRLETQYF
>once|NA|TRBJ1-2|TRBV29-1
TGCTTCCGGCCACGGGGCTACACCTTC
CFRPRGYTF
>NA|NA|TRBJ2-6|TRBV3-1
TGTGCCAGCAGCCAAGTGCCGGGACCTTCCTCTGGGGCCAACGTCCTGACTTTC
CASSQVPGPSSGANVLTF
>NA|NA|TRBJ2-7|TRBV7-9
TGTGCCAGCAGCTTACAGGCCTACGAGCAGTACTTC
CASSLQAYEQYF
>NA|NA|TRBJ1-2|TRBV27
TGTGCCAGCAGTTTACTGGGGGCAGGTAATGGCTACACCTTC
CASSLLGAGNGYTF
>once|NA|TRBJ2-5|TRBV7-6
TGTGCCAGCAGCTTAGGCGCCCATGGGTACCAAGAGACCCAGTACTTC
CASSLGAHGYQETQYF
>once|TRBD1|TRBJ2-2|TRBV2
TGTGCCAGCAGCGGACAGGGCACCGGGGAGCTGTTTTTT
CASSGQGTGELFF
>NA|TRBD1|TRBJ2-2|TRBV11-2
TGTGCCAGCAGCTTACCGGACAGGGTTAACACCGGGGAGCTGTTTTTT
CASSLPDRVNTGELFF
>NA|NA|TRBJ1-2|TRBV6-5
TGTGCCAGCAGTTCCCCCAAGGGACGAGTCTATGGCTACACCTTC
CASSSPKGRVYGYTF
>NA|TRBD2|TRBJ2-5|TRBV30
TGTGCCTGGAGTGTAAAAAGCGGGGGAGAGACCCAGTACTTC
CAWSVKSGGETQYF
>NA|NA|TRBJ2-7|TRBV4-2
TGTGCCAGCAGCCAAGGGATAGCGGCCTCCTACGAGCAGTACTTC
CASSQGIAASYEQYF
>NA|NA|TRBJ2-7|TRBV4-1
TGCGCCAGCAGCCAAGATAGGAGGGGCTGGTTCTACGAGCAGTACTTC
CASSQDRRGWFYEQYF
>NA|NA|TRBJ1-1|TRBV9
TGTGCCAGCAGCGTATTTGCCCTAGGTGAAGCTTTCTTT
CASSVFALGEAFF
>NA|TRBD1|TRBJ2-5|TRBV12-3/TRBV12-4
TGTGCCAGCAGTACGGGACAGCTACAAGAGACCCAGTACTTC
CASSTGQLQETQYF
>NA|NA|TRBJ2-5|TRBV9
TGTGCCAGCAGCGTAGAGGAGGGACACAAGTACTTC
CASSVEEGHKYF
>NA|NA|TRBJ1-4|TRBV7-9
TGTGCCAGCAGCTTAGTCCCTAATGAAAAACTGTTTTTT
CASSLVPNEKLFF
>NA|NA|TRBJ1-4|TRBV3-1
TGTGCCAGCAGCCAAACAACAACAGGATCAACTAATGAAAAACTGTTTTTT
CASSQTTTGSTNEKLFF
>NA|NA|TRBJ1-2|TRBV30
TGTGCCTGGAGAGTGGACTATGGCTACACCTTC
CAWRVDYGYTF
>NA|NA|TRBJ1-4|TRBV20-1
TGCAGTGCGCCTTGGACGGGGCCTAATGAAAAACTGTTTTTT
CSAPWTGPNEKLFF
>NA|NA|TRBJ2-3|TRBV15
TGTGCCACCAATACACCTACGGCGAATACGCAGTATTTT
CATNTPTANTQYF
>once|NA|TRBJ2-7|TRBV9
TGTGCCAGCAGCCCCGCCGCAGGTTCCTACGAGCAGTACTTC
CASSPAAGSYEQYF
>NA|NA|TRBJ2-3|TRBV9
TGTGCCAGCAGCGCCAGCCAGGGAACCCTCACAGATACGCAGTATTTT
CASSASQGTLTDTQYF
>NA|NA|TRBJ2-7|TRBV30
TGTGCCTGGAGTGTAGGGGGGGCAGGGTTATACGAGCAGTACTTC
CAWSVGGAGLYEQYF
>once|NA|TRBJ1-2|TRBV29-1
TGCAGCGTTGAACAGGGTAGCTCCTATGGCTACACCTTC
CSVEQGSSYGYTF
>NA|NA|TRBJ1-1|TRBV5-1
TGCGCCAGCAGCTTCGATCGGGGAGGGAACACTGAAGCTTTCTTT
CASSFDRGGNTEAFF
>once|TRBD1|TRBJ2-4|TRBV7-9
TGTGCCAGCAGCGCCACGACAGGGTCAGACAAAAACATTCAGTACTTC
CASSATTGSDKNIQYF
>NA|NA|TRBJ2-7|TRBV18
TGTGCCAGCTCACCAGATGGACCGGGCTACGAGCAGTACTTC
CASSPDGPGYEQYF
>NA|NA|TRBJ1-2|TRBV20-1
TGCAGTGCTAACCTACAGGGTTACTATGGCTACACCTTC
CSANLQGYYGYTF
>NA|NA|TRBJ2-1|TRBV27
TGTGCCAGCAGTTTCAGGGGTAGGGATGAGCAGTTCTTC
CASSFRGRDEQFF
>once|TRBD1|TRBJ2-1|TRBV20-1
TGCAGTGCCCCCGACAGGGACCAATGGACGCAGTTCTTC
CSAPDRDQWTQFF
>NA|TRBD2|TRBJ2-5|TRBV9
TGTGCCAGCAGCGGACCGGGACTAGGAGAGACCCAGTACTTC
CASSGPGLGETQYF
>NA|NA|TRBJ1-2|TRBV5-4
TGTGCCAGCAGCGTAAAGAGGGTAGAGAACTATGGCTACACCTTC
CASSVKRVENYGYTF
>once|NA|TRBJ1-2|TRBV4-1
TGCGCCAGCAGCCAAGATCCCTCTGACGGTTATGGCTACACCTTC
CASSQDPSDGYGYTF
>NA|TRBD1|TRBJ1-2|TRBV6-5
TGTGCCAGCAGTTCGGGACAGGGACCCGGCTACACCTTC
CASSSGQGPGYTF
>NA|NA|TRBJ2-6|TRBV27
TGTGCCAGCAGTTTATGGGATAGTGGGGCCAACGTCCTGACTTTC
CASSLWDSGANVLTF
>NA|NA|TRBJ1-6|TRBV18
TGTGCCAGCTCACCAGATGGCCAATCACCCCTCCACTTT
CASSPDGQSPLHF
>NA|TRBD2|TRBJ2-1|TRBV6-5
TGTGCCAGCAGTCGCTCAGGGACTAGTAGGGTTGAGCAGTTCTTC
CASSRSGTSRVEQFF
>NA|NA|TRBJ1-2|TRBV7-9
TGTGCCAGCAGCTTGAGAGGGGATGGCTACACCTTC
CASSLRGDGYTF
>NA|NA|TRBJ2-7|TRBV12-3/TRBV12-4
TGTGCCAGCAGTTTGGCCTCCGAGCAGTACTTC
CASSLASEQYF
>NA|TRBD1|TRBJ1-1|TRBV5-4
TGTGCCAGCAGCTTAGAGACAGGGGAGGCTTTCTTT
CASSLETGEAFF
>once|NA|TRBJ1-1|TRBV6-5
TGTGCCAGCAGAATAGGGGTGCAGAACACTGAAGCTTTCTTT
CASRIGVQNTEAFF
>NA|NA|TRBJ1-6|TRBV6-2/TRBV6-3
TGTGCCAGCAGTGTCAGGCGATATAATTCACCCCTCCACTTT
CASSVRRYNSPLHF
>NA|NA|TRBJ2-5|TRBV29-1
TGCAGCGTTGAAGATTTCGGGAGTCAAGAGACCCAGTACTTC
CSVEDFGSQETQYF
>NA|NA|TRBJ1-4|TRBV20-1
TGCAGTGCTAGAGTCGGGGGGCAAGCGGCTAATGAAAAACTGTTTTTT
CSARVGGQAANEKLFF
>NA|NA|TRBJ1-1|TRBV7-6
TGTGCCAGCAGCTTAGCGATAGGACTTAACACTGAAGCTTTCTTT
CASSLAIGLNTEAFF
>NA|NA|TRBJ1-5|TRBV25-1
TGTGCCAGCAGTGAACAGTGGAGCAATCAGCCCCAGCATTTT
CASSEQWSNQPQHF
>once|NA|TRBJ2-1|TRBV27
TGTGCCAGCCACCAGGGTAACAATGAGCAGTTCTTC
CASHQGNNEQFF
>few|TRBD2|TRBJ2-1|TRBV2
TGTGCCAGCAGTGCAAGCGGGGGGGCATACAATGAGCAGTTCTTC
CASSASGGAYNEQFF
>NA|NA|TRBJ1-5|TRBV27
TGTGCCAGCAGTCGCGACAATCAGCCCCAGCATTTT
CASSRDNQPQHF
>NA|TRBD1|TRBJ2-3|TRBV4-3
TGCGCCAGCAGCCAAGTTTGGGACAGAAGCACAGATACGCAGTATTTT
CASSQVWDRSTDTQYF
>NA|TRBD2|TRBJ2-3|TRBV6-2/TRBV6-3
TGTGCCAGCAGTTACTCTATGACTAGCGGAGTCACAGATACGCAGTATTTT
CASSYSMTSGVTDTQYF
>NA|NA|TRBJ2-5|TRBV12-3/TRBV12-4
TGTGCCAGCAGTTTACGCCAGGGCCAAGAGACCCAGTACTTC
CASSLRQGQETQYF
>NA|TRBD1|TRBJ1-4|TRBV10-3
TGTGCCATCAGTGAGGAGAGGGGGCTGGAAAAACTGTTTTTT
CAISEERGLEKLFF
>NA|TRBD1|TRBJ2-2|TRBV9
TGTGCCAGCAGCGTACACAGGGGAGCGGGGGAGCTGTTTTTT
CASSVHRGAGELFF
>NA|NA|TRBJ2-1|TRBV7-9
TGTGCCGGGACCGCGGGGTTAAATGAGCAGTTCTTC
CAGTAGLNEQFF
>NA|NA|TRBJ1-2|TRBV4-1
TGCGCCAGCAGCCAAATGGGGGGGCGCCTCTATGGCTACACCTTC
CASSQMGGRLYGYTF
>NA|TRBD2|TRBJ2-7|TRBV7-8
TGTGCCAGCAGCTCCGTTAGACTAGCGGGGATCTACGAGCAGTACTTC
CASSSVRLAGIYEQYF
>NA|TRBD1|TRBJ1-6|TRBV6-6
TGTGCCAGCGGACAGGGTGGTAATTCACCCCTCCACTTT
CASGQGGNSPLHF